This passage covers 24 T cell receptor beta chains from one sample sequenced in a study of T cells in localized non-small cell lung cancer. Clones were read by immunoSEQ multiplex PCR, and TCRdb kept only the in-frame ones, dropping some. This table holds tens of thousands of clones, around 90% found once. Source: peripheral blood, taken before any cancer treatment. The receptors shown here come from a woman aged 35 to 69 with stage I lung adenocarcinoma.

A single count supports this clone. The chain uses TRBV7-2 and TRBJ1-4; D unresolved. The germline CDR1 and CDR2 sequences are SGHTA and FQGNSA. CDR3 length: 14 amino acids. The V end lost 3 bases, the J end lost 7 bases, and 12 bases lay between the germline ends. This CDR3 reads CASSLTSLGEKLFF. The CDR3, as DNA: TGTGCCAGCAGCTTGACATCCTTGGGTGAAAAACTGTTTTTT.

This clone was counted a few times. The chain links TRBV27 to TRBJ2-7; D not certain. Germline V gene lookup returns CDR1 MNHEY and CDR2 SMNVEV (reference sequence). This CDR3 is built from 15 residues. Trimming left V 0 bases short and J 4 bases short, with 13 bases between. DNA for the CDR3: TGTGCCAGCAGTTTATCACTTTCCCAATCGTACGAGCAGTACTTC. Its translation: CASSLSLSQSYEQYF.

V gene TRBV6-5 combines with J gene TRBJ2-2; TRBD2 agrees at 9 bases. The CDR3 is 14 amino acids. Losses at the gene ends were 5 bases for V and 8 bases for J; bases not matched to a gene: 6. In germline, CDR1 is MNHEY, CDR2 SVGAGI. The CDR3 loop is CASSIRLAGGELFF. CDR3 bases: TGTGCCAGCAGTATCCGGCTAGCGGGAGGGGAGCTGTTTTTT.

This clone appeared a single time. This chain connects TRBV9 to TRBJ2-7; 9 nucleotides line up with TRBD2. The junction had 6 bases not matched to a gene; V was cut back by 0 bases and J by 5 bases. CDR3 length: 15 amino acids. Germline V gene data show CDR1 as SGDLS and CDR2 as YYNGEE. The CDR3 DNA reads as TGTGCCAGCAGCGTAGTCCCTAGCGGGAACCACGAGCAGTACTTC. It translates to CASSVVPSGNHEQYF.

The chain employs TRBV4-1 and TRBJ1-2; D might be TRBD1 (6 bases). Trimming removed 1 base at V and 3 bases at J, with 15 bases between. CDR3 length equals 16 residues. Germline-derived CDR1 and CDR2 are MGHRA and YSYEKL. CDR3 sequence: CASSQAGRGRDYGYTF. The DNA for the CDR3 is TGCGCCAGCAGCCAAGCAGGCAGGGGTAGGGACTATGGCTACACCTTC.

The CDR3 region has the DNA TGTGCCAGCAGCCAAGGAAAGGCAGATACGCAGTATTTT. Amino acids: CASSQGKADTQYF. The gene calls are TRBV4-2 and TRBJ2-3; D is undetermined. Trimming pared 1 base from V and 4 bases from J, leaving 6 bases between. CDR1 and CDR2 from the germline V gene are LGHNA and YNFKEQ. The CDR3 runs to 13 residues.

In DNA form, the CDR3 reads TGTGCCAGCAGTTTCCGGGATGGCAATCAGCCCCAGCATTTT. Translating gives CASSFRDGNQPQHF. J is TRBJ1-5 and V is TRBV27; unclear D gene. The CDR3 runs to 14 residues. Trimming stripped 3 bases from V and 2 bases from J, with 8 bases between. Germline V CDR1 and CDR2: MNHEY, SMNVEV (reference sequence).

The V and J genes are TRBV5-5 and TRBJ1-4; D not certain. The CDR3 is 15 residues long. CDR1 SGHKS and CDR2 YYEKEE come from the germline V gene (reference sequence). Between the trimmed V and J ends, which lost 3 bases and 3 bases, there was a span of 12 bases. The CDR3, as DNA: TGTGCCAGCAGCTCCACACGGCAGCCTAATGAAAAACTGTTTTTT. This gives the protein CASSSTRQPNEKLFF.

The J gene is TRBJ1-5, the V gene TRBV19; possible D gene TRBD1, 6 bases. This CDR3 region has 15 residues. Trimming left V 7 bases short and J 6 bases short, with 19 bases between. Per germline, CDR1 LNHDA and CDR2 SQIVND (reference sequence). CDR3 coding DNA: TGTGCCAGTAACCCACTTCATCAGGGGAGTCAGCCCCAGCATTTT. Translation gives CASNPLHQGSQPQHF.

J is TRBJ2-3 and V is TRBV5-4; D ambiguous. Germline V gene lookup returns CDR1 SGHNT and CDR2 YYREEE (reference sequence). CDR3 length: 14 amino acids. V lost 4 bases, J lost 2 bases, and 11 bases lay in between. CDR3 DNA: TGTGCCAGCAGCCCCCGGATTGCCACAGATACGCAGTATTTT. It specifies CASSPRIATDTQYF.

The chain employs TRBV5-1 and TRBJ2-2; D gene unclear. Germline assignment: CDR1 SGHRS and CDR2 YFSETQ. The CDR3 spans 15 residues. With 0 bases removed from V and 2 bases from J, the gap between germline ends came to 8 bases. The CDR3 here is CASSLGAGNTGELFF. CDR3 DNA: TGCGCCAGCAGCTTGGGTGCAGGTAACACCGGGGAGCTGTTTTTT.

The chain links TRBV6-6 to TRBJ2-1; tentatively, D is TRBD2 (5 bases). The CDR3 spans 14 residues. V gave up 7 bases and J gave up 4 bases, with 14 bases separating them. Germline V gene data show CDR1 as MNHNY and CDR2 as SVGAGI (reference sequence). CDR3 DNA sequence: TGTGCCAGCATAGTTGGCGGGCTTTACAATGAGCAGTTCTTC. Encoded protein: CASIVGGLYNEQFF.

This clone was picked up a small number of times. V usage is TRBV6-1 and J usage is TRBJ2-5; D remains unclear. The CDR3 consists of 12 residues. Germline CDR1 MNHNS, CDR2 SASEGT. V dropped 2 bases and J dropped 6 bases, with 7 bases sitting between them. CDR3 loop: CASSEPRKTQYF. The CDR3 region has the DNA TGTGCCAGCAGTGAACCGAGGAAGACCCAGTACTTC.

The genes are TRBV2 and TRBJ1-1; the D gene is possibly TRBD1 (5 bases). V was shortened by 4 bases and J by 2 bases, with 8 bases between the two germline ends. In germline, CDR1 is SNHLY, CDR2 FYNNEI. The CDR3 is made up of 13 amino acids. The CDR3 DNA reads TGTGCCAGCAGTGGGGACCTTAACACTGAAGCTTTCTTT. This codes for CASSGDLNTEAFF.

This clone was observed a few times. J is TRBJ2-2 and V is TRBV5-4, with 8 bases lining up with TRBD1. Losses at the gene ends were 4 bases for V and 3 bases for J; bases not matched to a gene: 8. CDR1 is SGHNT and CDR2 is YYREEE in the germline V gene (reference sequence). The CDR3 loop spans 16 amino acids. The DNA for the CDR3 is TGTGCCAGCAGCCGTCGACAGGGGTTGGACACCGGGGAGCTGTTTTTT. This codes for CASSRRQGLDTGELFF.

This chain connects TRBV7-9 to TRBJ2-3; 8 bases fit TRBD1. The CDR3 consists of 12 residues. Trimming cost V 5 bases and J 6 bases; bases outside gene matches: 1. Germline V CDR1 and CDR2: SEHNR, FQNEAQ (reference sequence). The CDR3 reads CASSPGGDTQYF. Here the CDR3 DNA reads TGTGCCAGCAGCCCAGGGGGCGATACGCAGTATTTT.

The gene calls are TRBV5-1 and TRBJ2-3, with TRBD1 identical over 7 bases. The CDR3 contains 15 residues. CDR1 and CDR2 from the germline V gene are SGHRS and YFSETQ. The V gene end was trimmed by 1 base and the J gene end by 4 bases; junction bases not matched to a gene: 6. Here the CDR3 DNA reads TGCGCCAGCAGCTTGCCGCGACAGGGATCAGATACGCAGTATTTT. Translated, it gives CASSLPRQGSDTQYF.

V and J are TRBV5-1 and TRBJ1-1; 9 bases are shared with TRBD1. Per germline, CDR1 SGHRS and CDR2 YFSETQ. J gave up 1 base and V 1 base, and 2 bases lay outside the gene matches. CDR3 length equals 15 residues. The CDR3 is CASSLMTGGNTEAFF. CDR3 coding DNA: TGCGCCAGCAGCTTGATGACAGGGGGGAACACTGAAGCTTTCTTT.

J is TRBJ1-3 and V is TRBV5-5, with TRBD1 as a possible D gene (5 bases). Trimming stripped 0 bases from V and 0 bases from J, with 10 bases between. Germline loops: CDR1 SGHKS, CDR2 YYEKEE (reference sequence). The CDR3 runs to 16 residues. CDR3 in DNA: TGTGCCAGCAGCTTGGAGTGGGGCTCCTCTGGAAACACCATATATTTT. Translation: CASSLEWGSSGNTIYF.

This chain connects TRBV5-1 to TRBJ2-1; D is ambiguous. Germline CDR1 and CDR2: SGHRS and YFSETQ. Trimming removed 0 bases at V and 5 bases at J, with 6 bases between. The CDR3 is 13 amino acids. In DNA, the CDR3 is TGCGCCAGCAGCTTGGCCAGCAACAATGAGCAGTTCTTC. The encoded protein is CASSLASNNEQFF.

The sample holds one count of this clone. The genes are TRBV5-1 and TRBJ1-2, with a weak D call TRBD1 (5 bases). CDR3 length: 12 amino acids. Germline loops: CDR1 SGHRS, CDR2 YFSETQ. V lost 0 bases, J lost 8 bases, and 8 bases lay in between. DNA for the CDR3: TGCGCCAGCAGCTTGGCGGGGGACGGCTACACCTTC. Its translation is CASSLAGDGYTF.

The V and J genes are TRBV28 and TRBJ1-5, with no clear D. Trimming took off 1 base at V and 0 bases at J, with 10 bases between the two ends. CDR3 length: 16 residues. Germline CDR1 is MDHEN and CDR2 is SYDVKM. CDR3 bases: TGTGCCAGCAGTTTATCCGGGTACGATAGCAATCAGCCCCAGCATTTT. Translation gives CASSLSGYDSNQPQHF.

The sample holds a few counts of this clone. The DNA for the CDR3 is TGTGCCACCAGCAGAGCGTCCGGGGGGGAACTCGAGCAGTACTTC. Its translation: CATSRASGGELEQYF. The V gene is TRBV15, the J gene TRBJ2-7, with 8 bases matching TRBD2. The CDR3 totals 15 residues. The J segment lost 6 bases and the V segment lost 1 base, leaving 8 bases of the junction unmatched. Germline CDR1 and CDR2: LNHNV and YYDKDF (reference sequence).

The V call is TRBV6-1, the J call TRBJ1-5, with D maybe TRBD1 (5 bases). CDR3 length equals 15 residues. The V end was cut by 5 bases, the J end by 4 bases, with 15 bases between. The germline V gene has CDR1 MNHNS and CDR2 SASEGT. Written as DNA, the CDR3 is TGTGCCAGCAGTCCCCTGGGACGGCGGAATCAGCCCCAGCATTTT. Its protein product is CASSPLGRRNQPQHF.